This passage covers 2 T cell receptor beta chains from one sample sequenced in a study of identical twins (dated by TCRdb to the mid-2010s). Library preparation was by 5' RACE. The reads were generated on an Illumina HiSeq 2000. The raw public data were reprocessed by TCRdb itself: fastp quality trimming at Q25, MiXCR clonotype calling, in-frame beta chains only. A single entry per CDR3 protein holds the most common genes and DNA from its merged rows. For this sample there are 350,000 to 450,000 distinct CDR3 sequences; approximately 17% appear just once. The top ten hold roughly 12% of the sample. The sequencing input was naive T cells sorted from blood. Reading the label with the study, this specimen's cell subset or site is: cells isolated with a human naive T-cell isolation kit. The receptor set was obtained from a man aged 45-60 years in good health.

In regard to this clonotype: Its ends do not fully match the called genes, so a read error is possible. The rearrangement joins TRBV7-8 to TRBJ2-1; 7 positions agree with TRBD1. Germline CDR1 SGHVS, CDR2 FQNEAQ. This CDR3 is built from 15 residues. The CDR3 loop reads CAGRLRGGFGNEQFF. DNA of the CDR3: TGTGCCGGCAGACTTAGAGGGGGCTTCGGGAATGAGCAGTTCTTC.

CDR3 nucleotide sequence: TGCAGCGTAACCGGGACTAGCGGGAGGATAGTTCGCTACAATGAGCAGTTCTTC. Translating gives CSVTGTSGRIVRYNEQFF. The V call is TRBV29-1, the J call TRBJ2-1; 15 bases are a match to TRBD2. The CDR3 runs 18 residues. The ends lost 6 bases at V and 3 bases at J; junction bases unmatched: 12. Germline values: CDR1 SQVTM, CDR2 ANQGSEA.